The clone carrying this T cell receptor beta chain showed up just a few times. V was pared by 0 bases and J by 7 bases, with 15 bases between. The CDR3 covers 16 residues. Germline CDR1 MNHNS, CDR2 SASEGT. Authors' processing steps: From reference gene primer amplification, estimates of nucleated cell counts were derived. Sequenced by immunoSEQ multiplex PCR; TCRdb stores in-frame clones only, minus some. V, J and clone size are those of that table, while D and trimming were read from the DNA. The repertoire consists of more than 200,000 clones, with about 80% occurring once and the leading ten covering 4.9%. The data originate from a study of blood T cell repertoires in COVID-19. Looking at the study overall: There were acute and convalescent COVID-19 samples, and they came from the United States, Italy and Spain. From T cells, B-cell-depleted T cells, or PBMCs came the material, which was cDNA or gDNA.

The sample comprised peripheral blood. This TCR was sampled from a woman aged 80 or over with active or convalescent COVID-19. V usage is TRBV6-1 and J usage is TRBJ1-4; the D gene is possibly TRBD1 (6 bases). CDR3 in DNA: TGTGCCAGCAGTGAAGCGCTGGGACATAGTGGTGAAAAACTGTTTTTT. Amino acids: CASSEALGHSGEKLFF.